The rows below give T cell receptor beta chains drawn from one sample of a study of T-cell reconstitution after alpha-beta-depleted transplantation in children. Via MiXCR, TCRdb re-called the PCR reads, giving one row per CDR3 protein. The sample holds some 600,000 distinct CDR3 sequences, roughly 17% seen once. The sample was PBMCs from the stem cell graft donor, taken from the stem cell graft. The source is a human donor who donated a stem cell graft to a child with acute myeloid leukemia. The CDR3 runs from the conserved cysteine through the conserved F or W. Expanded clones are given a class, and other clones once, few, many or no size at all.

>TRBV7-2|-|TRBJ2-3
CASSLVAGGPVDTQYF
>TRBV5-1|few|TRBJ1-2
CASSAGTGSYNYGYTF
>TRBV7-8|many|TRBJ1-1
CASSSSLDTEAFF
>TRBV5-6|-|TRBJ1-1
CASSLFWGSEAFF
>TRBV10-3|-|TRBJ2-1
CAVGTGTGSYNEQFF
>TRBV20-1|few|TRBJ2-5
CSAGVSGGGEETQYF
>TRBV12-3/TRBV12-4|many|TRBJ2-3
CASSGQGLVDTQYF
>TRBV20-1|few|TRBJ2-1
CSARDLSLAGVVSYNEQFF
>TRBV20-1|many|TRBJ2-2
CSARFPTSGGTGELFF
>TRBV7-2|many|TRBJ1-2
CASRPNREAGGYTF
>TRBV20-1|many|TRBJ1-6
CSARDEESPLHF